These 31 T cell receptor beta chains were sequenced from one sample in a study of tissue T cells after allogeneic stem cell transplantation. The table came from immunoSEQ multiplex PCR; TCRdb's copy has only in-frame clones and leaves some out. The sample lists about 50,000 clones, roughly 75% occurring once. The sample consisted of sorted cells pooled from one or two spleens. These receptors all stem from a pool of C57BL/6 mice in good health.

Notes on this clone: Gene names denote mouse genes. The CDR3 goes on 1 residue after the read ends, and that part is filled in from the germline J gene. The chain is built from TRBV1 and TRBJ2-3, with a possible D match to TRBD2 (7 bases). In germline, CDR1 is NSQYPW, CDR2 LRSPGD (reference sequence). Trimming removed 0 bases from V and 1 base from J, with 11 bases in between. The CDR3 length is 16 residues. The CDR3 DNA, read in part, is TGCACCTGCAGTGCAGATGAGGGGGGGGGTGCAGAAACGCTGTAT. It translates to CTCSADEGGGAETLY. The complete CDR3 protein is CTCSADEGGGAETLYF.

Regarding this clone: Gene names denote mouse genes. The observed sequence ends 1 residue before the CDR3 terminus, with the missing tail filled in from the germline J gene. V is TRBV13-1 and J is TRBJ2-3; 7 nucleotides align to TRBD1. The CDR3 contains 14 residues. The germline CDR1 and CDR2 sequences are NSHNY and SYGAGN. With 2 bases clipped from V and 4 bases from J, the junction kept 4 bases outside the gene matches. The CDR3 DNA, read in part, is TGTGCCAGCAGTGAGCACAGGGGAACAGAAACGCTGTAT. Residues: CASSEHRGTETLY. The full CDR3 protein is CASSEHRGTETLYF.

In regard to this clone: Mouse names are used for the genes. The covered CDR3 bases are TGTGCCAGCAGTTTCGAGTTTTCCAACGAAAGATTATTT. Translated: CASSFEFSNERLF. In full, the CDR3 is CASSFEFSNERLFF. This chain uses TRBV14 with TRBJ1-4, with D hard to call. With the read ending 1 residue before the CDR3 end, the germline J gene is used to fill in that end. V was cut by 1 base and J by 0 bases, with 4 bases left in between. The CDR3 is made up of 14 amino acids. Germline CDR1 SGHDT, CDR2 FRDEAV.

Points on this clone: Each gene name is a mouse one. The read ends 1 residue early relative to the CDR3; the germline J gene fills the gap. This chain joins TRBV2 and TRBJ2-1; 9 bases line up with TRBD1. V was pared by 5 bases and J by 8 bases, with 7 bases of the junction left unmatched. The CDR3 spans 14 residues. The germline CDR1 and CDR2 sequences are LGHNA and YSYQKL. The CDR3 is CASSTGTGISEQFF. The part of the CDR3 DNA that was read is TGTGCCAGCAGCACCGGGACAGGGATATCTGAGCAGTTC.

Of note for this clone: All gene names here are mouse names. CDR3 sequence: CASRQHSGNTLYF. The covered CDR3 bases are TGTGCCAGCAGACAACATTCTGGAAATACGCTCTAT. The J gene is TRBJ1-3, the V gene TRBV19; no definite D call. The read halts 1 residue ahead of the CDR3 end, with the missing end drawn from the germline J gene. Germline assignment: CDR1 FNHDT and CDR2 SITEND (reference sequence). This CDR3 spans 13 amino acids. The V and J ends lost 5 bases and 0 bases respectively, with 6 bases between them.

About this clone itself: Each gene name is a mouse one. The read finishes 1 residue shy of the CDR3 end, and the germline J gene is used to complete it. J is TRBJ2-3 and V is TRBV13-1, with D perhaps given as TRBD1 or TRBD2 (6 bases each). CDR1 NSHNY and CDR2 SYGAGN come from the germline V gene. CDR3 length: 15 residues. Trimming pared 0 bases from V and 1 base from J, leaving 9 bases between. Incomplete CDR3 DNA: TGTGCCAGCAGTGATGGGGGGCGAGGTGCAGAAACGCTGTAT. Translated: CASSDGGRGAETLY. The CDR3, in full, reads CASSDGGRGAETLYF.

Note on this clone: Gene and germline names: mouse. The sequence runs out 1 residue before the end of the CDR3; the remainder is reconstructed from the germline J gene. The chain carries TRBV31 and TRBJ1-4, with TRBD1 identical over 10 bases. The CDR3 is made up of 15 amino acids. The J segment lost 3 bases and the V segment lost 1 base, leaving 2 bases of the junction unmatched. Germline V gene sequence: CDR1 GKSSPN, CDR2 SITVG. The sequenced part of the CDR3 DNA is TGTGCCTGGAGTCCCGGGACAGGGGCCAACGAAAGATTATTT. Translated: CAWSPGTGANERLF. In full, the CDR3 reads CAWSPGTGANERLFF.

As concerns this clone: Mouse gene names apply. The read ends 1 residue shy of where the CDR3 ends; the end is completed using the germline J gene. The V and J genes are TRBV2 and TRBJ1-4; 7 positions agree with TRBD1. The CDR3 consists of 16 residues. V gave up 1 base and J gave up 2 bases; unmatched junction bases: 4. CDR1 LGHNA and CDR2 YSYQKL come from the germline V gene. This chain's CDR3 is CASSQGGQASNERLFF. CDR3 DNA, as far as it was read: TGTGCCAGCAGCCAAGGCGGACAGGCCTCCAACGAAAGATTATTT. Drawing the rest from reference TRBV2 and TRBJ1-4, the complete variable domain is DPKIIQKPKYLVAVTGSEKILICEQYLGHNAMYWYRQSAKKPLEFMFSYSYQKLMDNQTASSRFQPQSSKKNHLDLQITALKPDDSATYFCASSQGGQASNERLFFGHGTKLSVL.

In regard to this clone: Germline and genes: mouse. The read terminates 1 residue before the CDR3 end, so the remaining end is supplied by the germline J gene. The chain combines TRBV19 with TRBJ1-6; D call uncertain. TRBJ1-6 falls under the ORF class, with uncertain function. The CDR3 covers 16 residues. Looked up from germline, CDR1 is FNHDT and CDR2 is SITEND (reference sequence). The ends were cut back, 5 bases at V and 0 bases at J, with 12 bases in the middle. The chain's CDR3 is CASSHRRNSYNSPLYF. CDR3 DNA, as far as it was read: TGTGCCAGCAGCCATCGACGGAATTCCTATAATTCGCCCCTCTAC.

To note about this clone: All gene names here are mouse names. Read coverage stops 1 residue before the CDR3 terminus; the germline J gene supplies the remainder. The V call is TRBV13-3, the J call TRBJ2-1; D is uncertain. Germline CDR1 and CDR2: NNHDY and SYVADS. The CDR3 length is 15 residues. V lost 0 bases and J lost 0, with 7 bases in between. CDR3 loop: CASSDAQNNYAEQFF. Incomplete CDR3 DNA: TGTGCCAGCAGTGATGCGCAGAATAACTATGCTGAGCAGTTC.

Comment on this clone: Gene names and germline refer to mouse. The read terminates 1 residue ahead of where the CDR3 ends, so the germline J gene completes it. V and J are TRBV13-1 and TRBJ1-5, with TRBD1 as a possible D gene (6 bases). CDR3 length: 15 amino acids. Germline V gene sequence: CDR1 NSHNY, CDR2 SYGAGN. With 0 bases removed from V and 3 bases from J, the gap between germline ends came to 10 bases. CDR3 DNA (partial): TGTGCCAGCAGTGATGCAGTCAGGGGCAACCAGGCTCCGCTT. This translates into CASSDAVRGNQAPL. Given in full, the CDR3 is CASSDAVRGNQAPLF.

Comments on this clone: The gene symbols are mouse symbols. The same CDR3 can be traced to other DNA sequences in this sample. The covered CDR3 bases are TGTGCCAGCAGCTTAGGAGGGCTAATTTCCAACGAAAGATTATTT. Its protein product is CASSLGGLISNERLF. The whole CDR3 is CASSLGGLISNERLFF. This chain links TRBV3 with TRBJ1-4; the D is unclear. The read ends 1 residue before the CDR3 terminus; that terminus is restored from the germline J gene. From germline, CDR1 is SNHLY and CDR2 FYNGKV (reference sequence). Trimming took off 1 base at V and 0 bases at J, with 9 bases between the two ends. The length of the CDR3 is 16 residues.

Concerning this clone itself: Mouse gene names apply. The read ends 1 residue early relative to the CDR3; the germline J gene fills the gap. The chain joins TRBV5 to TRBJ2-5; 8 positions agree with TRBD2. Losses at the gene ends were 0 bases for V and 0 bases for J; bases not matched to a gene: 2. Germline V gene sequence: CDR1 LGHNA, CDR2 YNLKQL (reference sequence). The CDR3 has 16 amino acids. Incomplete CDR3 DNA: TGTGCCAGCAGCCAAGATGTGGGGGGGAACCAAGACACCCAGTAC. Protein sequence: CASSQDVGGNQDTQY. The CDR3, in full, reads CASSQDVGGNQDTQYF.

This clone has a single count. Mouse gene names apply. The CDR3 extends 1 residue past the end of the read, so its final part is completed from the germline J gene. The V gene is TRBV3, the J gene TRBJ1-1; maybe TRBD1 (5 bases). The CDR3 has 14 amino acids. V was pared by 0 bases and J by 0 bases, with 5 bases between. Germline-derived CDR1 and CDR2 are SNHLY and FYNGKV (reference sequence). CDR3 residues: CASSLAQANTEVFF. The sequenced part of the CDR3 DNA is TGTGCCAGCAGCTTAGCACAGGCAAACACAGAAGTCTTC.

A note on this clone: Gene names denote mouse genes. The read halts 1 residue ahead of the CDR3 end, with the missing end drawn from the germline J gene. The chain links TRBV29 to TRBJ2-5; D unclear. Trimming stripped 3 bases from V and 1 base from J, with 8 bases between. There are 14 residues in the CDR3. Germline loops: CDR1 MSHET, CDR2 SYDVDS. CDR3 amino acids: CASSFYNHQDTQYF. Incomplete CDR3 DNA: TGTGCTAGCAGTTTTTACAACCACCAAGACACCCAGTAC.

A remark on this clone: Mouse names are used for the genes. The read is 1 residue too short to cover the CDR3 end, so that end is filled in from the germline J gene. This chain joins TRBV4 and TRBJ2-1; TRBD1 agrees at 7 bases. The CDR3 spans 15 residues. Looked up from germline, CDR1 is LGHDT and CDR2 is YNNKQL (reference sequence). J was trimmed by 1 base and V by 5 bases; bases with no gene match: 5. The CDR3 loop reads CASSPRDRNYAEQFF. CDR3 DNA, as far as it was read: TGTGCCAGCAGCCCTCGGGACAGAAACTATGCTGAGCAGTTC.

In regard to this clone: Gene and germline names: mouse. The sequenced fragment ends 1 residue before the CDR3 boundary, so the rest is inferred from the germline J gene. This specimen includes other DNA sequences encoding the same CDR3. The chain has TRBV16 and TRBJ1-4; 9 positions match TRBD1. The CDR3 extends over 14 amino acids. V was pared by 5 bases and J by 3 bases, with 1 base of the junction left unmatched. CDR1 and CDR2 from the germline V gene are SGHSA and FRNQAP. The CDR3 sequence is CASSGTGPNERLFF. Incomplete CDR3 DNA: TGTGCAAGCAGCGGGACAGGGCCCAACGAAAGATTATTT.

In regard to this clone: Gene names denote mouse genes. The read falls 1 residue short of the CDR3 end, and the missing part is taken from the germline J gene. This rearrangement joins TRBV15 to TRBJ2-7; the D gene is possibly TRBD1 (6 bases). The CDR3 runs to 13 residues. V was cut by 3 bases and J by 5 bases, with 11 bases left in between. CDR1 and CDR2 (germline): SGHND, FRSKSL. The CDR3 here is CASSFRDKDEQYF. The sequenced CDR3 bases are TGTGCCAGCAGTTTCAGGGACAAGGATGAACAGTAC.

Remarks on this clone: Any gene name here is a mouse gene name. Read coverage stops 1 residue before the CDR3 terminus; the germline J gene supplies the remainder. The chain employs TRBV17 and TRBJ2-5; D is possibly TRBD1 (5 bases). From germline, CDR1 is MNHDT and CDR2 YYDKIL. V was pared by 2 bases and J by 2 bases, with 8 bases between. This CDR3 spans 14 amino acids. CDR3 DNA, as far as it was read: TGTGCTAGCAGTAGAAACAGGCGCCAAGACACCCAGTAC. It codes for CASSRNRRQDTQY. The complete CDR3 sequence is CASSRNRRQDTQYF.

Regarding this clone: Gene labels here are mouse ones. The read comes to an end 1 residue before the CDR3 does, leaving the germline J gene to fill in the end. The V gene is TRBV14, the J gene TRBJ1-4; 7 positions match TRBD1. Per the germline V gene, CDR1 is SGHDT and CDR2 is FRDEAV. V lost 4 bases and J lost 8; bases outside the gene matches: 2. The CDR3 is 12 amino acids. CDR3 DNA, as far as it was read: TGTGCCAGCAGTCGGGACAGAGAAAGATTATTT. Translating gives CASSRDRERLF. The complete CDR3 reads CASSRDRERLFF.

For this clone: Germline and genes: mouse. The read terminates 1 residue ahead of where the CDR3 ends, so the germline J gene completes it. This chain joins TRBV13-1 and TRBJ1-1, with 7 positions matching TRBD1. The ends lost 3 bases at V and 0 bases at J; junction bases unmatched: 5. The germline gives CDR1 NSHNY, CDR2 SYGAGN. This CDR3 spans 15 amino acids. CDR3 amino acids: CASSGRDSANTEVFF. The part of the CDR3 DNA that was read is TGTGCCAGCAGTGGCCGGGACAGTGCAAACACAGAAGTCTTC.

Regarding this clone: Mouse names are used for the genes. The read is 1 residue too short to cover the CDR3 end, so that end is filled in from the germline J gene. The J gene is TRBJ2-5, the V gene TRBV13-3; TRBD2 matches 7 bases. CDR3 size: 15 residues. Germline CDR1 reads NNHDY; CDR2 reads SYVADS. With V trimmed by 4 bases and J by 0 bases, 5 bases remained unmatched. The covered CDR3 bases are TGTGCCAGCAGTCGACTGGGAGCAAACCAAGACACCCAGTAC. This translates into CASSRLGANQDTQY. The whole CDR3 protein is CASSRLGANQDTQYF.

As concerns this clone: The listed genes are named as in mouse. The DNA ends 1 residue before the CDR3 does, and the rest of the CDR3 is filled in from the germline J gene. The chain is built from TRBV5 and TRBJ2-7; 9 bases fit TRBD1. CDR3 size: 14 residues. CDR1 is LGHNA and CDR2 is YNLKQL in the germline V gene (reference sequence). V lost 0 bases, J lost 5 bases, and 2 bases stayed unmatched. CDR3 DNA, as far as it was read: TGTGCCAGCAGCCAAGACAGGACAGGGGATGAACAGTAC. Amino acids: CASSQDRTGDEQY. In full, the CDR3 is CASSQDRTGDEQYF.

As regards this clone: Mouse germline and gene names are used. The read halts 1 residue ahead of the CDR3 end, with the missing end drawn from the germline J gene. This chain connects TRBV3 to TRBJ2-1; 9 nucleotides align to TRBD2. V dropped 4 bases and J dropped 3; count of bases not matched to a gene: 4. The length of the CDR3 is 15 residues. Germline V gene sequence: CDR1 SNHLY, CDR2 FYNGKV (reference sequence). The CDR3 bases that were read are TGTGCCAGCAGCTCCGGGACTGGGATCTATGCTGAGCAGTTC. This sequence encodes CASSSGTGIYAEQF. The CDR3, in full, reads CASSSGTGIYAEQFF.

As regards this clone: Gene names refer to mouse genes. The read terminates 1 residue before the CDR3 end, so the remaining end is supplied by the germline J gene. V is TRBV13-1 and J is TRBJ1-2, with 8 bases identical to TRBD1. Germline V gene sequence: CDR1 NSHNY, CDR2 SYGAGN. Trimming cost V 2 bases and J 4 bases; bases outside gene matches: 4. CDR3 length: 14 residues. The CDR3 DNA, read in part, is TGTGCCAGCAGTGAGGCAGGGGGCATCTCCGACTACACC. Protein: CASSEAGGISDYT. The entire CDR3 is CASSEAGGISDYTF.

This clone has a single count. The listed genes are named as in mouse. The CDR3 spells CTCRVPGQGNTEVFF. The DNA read from the CDR3 is TGCACCTGCAGGGTCCCGGGACAGGGGAACACAGAAGTCTTC. The chain joins TRBV1 to TRBJ1-1; TRBD1 agrees at 9 bases. Read coverage stops 1 residue before the CDR3 terminus; the germline J gene supplies the remainder. The CDR3 is 15 amino acids. The germline gives CDR1 NSQYPW, CDR2 LRSPGD (reference sequence). V shed 6 bases, J shed 1 base, and the junction held 6 bases outside the gene matches.

With regard to this clone: Gene names and germline match the mouse. Read data end 1 residue before the CDR3 end; the end is taken from the germline J gene. The chain employs TRBV15 and TRBJ2-4; weak D call: TRBD2 (6 bases). The CDR3 has 15 amino acids. V was trimmed by 3 bases and J by 0 bases, leaving 10 bases between them. The germline V gene has CDR1 SGHND and CDR2 FRSKSL. CDR3 sequence reads: CASSLEGTSQNTLYF. The sequenced CDR3 bases are TGTGCCAGCAGTTTGGAGGGGACTAGTCAAAACACCTTGTAC.

The sample holds a few counts of this clone. Gene names denote mouse genes. Read coverage stops 1 residue before the CDR3 terminus; the germline J gene supplies the remainder. The chain links TRBV29 to TRBJ2-7, with TRBD1 matching 9 bases. The CDR3 extends over 11 amino acids. V lost 9 bases to trimming and J lost 5 bases; unmatched junction nucleotides: 2. Germline V gene sequence: CDR1 MSHET, CDR2 SYDVDS. Here the CDR3 reads CARRDRDEQYF. CDR3 DNA, as far as it was read: TGTGCTAGACGGGACAGGGATGAACAGTAC.

In this sample, this clone turned up a few times. Genes here carry mouse names. Read data end 1 residue before the CDR3 end; the end is taken from the germline J gene. The chain joins TRBV19 to TRBJ2-3; D is perhaps TRBD1 or TRBD2 (5 bases each). There are 14 residues in the CDR3. Looked up from germline, CDR1 is FNHDT and CDR2 is SITEND (reference sequence). Trimming took off 4 bases at V and 3 bases at J, with 12 bases between the two ends. The sequenced CDR3 bases are TGTGCCAGCAGTCGCGGGGCGAGGGCAGAAACGCTGTAT. This encodes CASSRGARAETLY. The whole CDR3 is CASSRGARAETLYF. The full variable domain, completed using reference TRBV19 and TRBJ2-3, is GGIITQTPKFLIGQEGQKLTLKCQQNFNHDTMYWYRQDSGKGLRLIYYSITENDLQKGDLSEGYDASREKKSSFSLTVTSAQKNEMAVFLCASSRGARAETLYFGSGTRLTVL.

For this clone: Gene names refer to mouse genes. The read is 1 residue too short to cover the CDR3 end, so that end is filled in from the germline J gene. This sequence joins TRBV4 and TRBJ2-7; TRBD2 agrees at 9 bases. Per the germline V gene, CDR1 is LGHDT and CDR2 is YNNKQL (reference sequence). This CDR3 has 14 residues. Germline trimming cut 4 bases from V and 3 bases from J; bases unmatched to any gene: 4. CDR3 sequence reads: CASSFRDWDYEQYF. The DNA read from the CDR3 is TGTGCCAGCAGCTTCCGGGACTGGGACTATGAACAGTAC.

This clone was seen more than once but under ten times. Here the gene names and germline are mouse. Sequencing ends 1 residue short of the CDR3 end; the germline J gene provides the rest. J is TRBJ2-7 and V is TRBV5; D not resolved. The ends were cut back, 0 bases at V and 2 bases at J, with 5 bases in the middle. The length of the CDR3 is 13 residues. Germline-derived CDR1 and CDR2 are LGHNA and YNLKQL (reference sequence). The covered CDR3 bases are TGTGCCAGCAGCCAAGAGGCACCCTATGAACAGTAC. Encoded protein: CASSQEAPYEQY. The CDR3 in its entirety is CASSQEAPYEQYF.